The source of this T cell receptor beta chain is a study of blood T cells in healthy people across ages. Study-wide results and limits: With age, beta diversity per million T cells declined roughly linearly, significantly by approximately 40.

A second PCR, run for roughly 6 to 11 cycles, used a sample-barcoded 5' primer plus a J-beta primer mix. Every cDNA was tagged by a template-switch adaptor with 12 random nucleotides. Each CDR3 protein is one row after TCRdb ran MiXCR on the 5' RACE reads. This table holds more than 700,000 distinct CDR3 sequences, roughly 50% found once. With V trimmed by 1 base and J by 3 bases, 5 bases remained unmatched. Looked up from germline, CDR1 is SGHDT and CDR2 is YYEEEE. CDR3 size: 15 residues. In this sample, this clonotype turned up many times. The antigen remains unidentified. The sample consisted of blood. The TCR was taken from an elderly man in good health. J is TRBJ2-7 and V is TRBV5-6; 9 positions match TRBD1. As DNA, the CDR3 is TGTGCCAGCAGCTTGCTCGGGACAGGGCTCTACGAGCAGTACTTC. It yields the protein CASSLLGTGLYEQYF.